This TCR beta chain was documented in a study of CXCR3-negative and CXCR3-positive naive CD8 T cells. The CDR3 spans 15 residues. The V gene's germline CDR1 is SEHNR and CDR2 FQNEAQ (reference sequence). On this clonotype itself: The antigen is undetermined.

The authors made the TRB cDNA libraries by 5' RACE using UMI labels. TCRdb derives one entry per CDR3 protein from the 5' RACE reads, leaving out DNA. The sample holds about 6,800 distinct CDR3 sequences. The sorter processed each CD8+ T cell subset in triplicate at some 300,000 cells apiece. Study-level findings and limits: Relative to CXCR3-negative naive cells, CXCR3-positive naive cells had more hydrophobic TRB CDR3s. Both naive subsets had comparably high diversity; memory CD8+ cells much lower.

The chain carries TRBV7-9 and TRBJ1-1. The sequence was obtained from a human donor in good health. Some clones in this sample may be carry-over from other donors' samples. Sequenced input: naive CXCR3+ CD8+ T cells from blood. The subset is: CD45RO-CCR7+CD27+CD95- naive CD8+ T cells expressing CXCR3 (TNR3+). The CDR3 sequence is CASSLGVGTNTEAFF.